This is a list of T cell receptor beta chains from one sample in a study of T-cell memory formation after mild COVID-19. TCRdb re-called the 5' RACE reads with MiXCR, one entry per CDR3 protein. The sample shows roughly 500,000 distinct CDR3 sequences, over 20% of them seen only once. Sequencing was done on a sample of PBMCs or a T cell subset sorted from them (not recorded which). The receptors shown here come from an adult woman who had mild COVID-19 (a few samples of this study predate the infection). Cell type and time point are not known. Both conserved end residues are part of each CDR3. A D gene is named only where the DNA matches it firmly. The size entry is marked missing in some rows and otherwise reads once, few, many or a size class.

clone_size j_call d_call v_call cdr3_nt cdr3_aa
- TRBJ1-1 TRBD1 TRBV9 TGTGCCAGCAGCGTAGTGACAGGGGCGCTGAGCACTGAAGCTTTCTTT CASSVVTGALSTEAFF
- TRBJ2-3 TRBD1 TRBV2 TGTGCCAGCAGTTCCGCCCGAGGGGGCTTGGCAGATACGCAGTATTTT CASSSARGGLADTQYF
few TRBJ1-5 TRBD1 TRBV3-1 TGTGCCAGCAGCCAAGACTCTGGGACAGCCGATCAGCCCCAGCATTTT CASSQDSGTADQPQHF
many TRBJ2-2 TRBD1 TRBV7-3 TGTGCCAGCAGCCTTGGAGGACAGGGGGCAGTCGGGGAGCTGTTTTTT CASSLGGQGAVGELFF
few TRBJ2-5 - TRBV7-9 TGTGCCAGCAGCCAAGGCATACGGGACACCCAAGAGACCCAGTACTTC CASSQGIRDTQETQYF
many TRBJ2-2 TRBD2 TRBV27 TGTGCCAGCAGACTAGCGGGAGCGGACGGGGAGCTGTTTTTT CASRLAGADGELFF
once TRBJ2-3 TRBD2 TRBV12-3/TRBV12-4 TGTGCCAGCAGTCCGCAACCGGGGGGGCTCACAGATACGCAGTATTTT CASSPQPGGLTDTQYF
once TRBJ1-3 TRBD1 TRBV5-1 TGCGCCAGCAGCGAAGGACCGGGACAGGGGGCGTCTGGAAACACCATATATTTT CASSEGPGQGASGNTIYF
many TRBJ2-1 TRBD2 TRBV6-2/TRBV6-3 TGTGCCAGCAGTTACGTGGGACTAGCGGGAGGTCGTAATGAGCAGTTCTTC CASSYVGLAGGRNEQFF
few TRBJ1-5 TRBD1 TRBV30 TGTGCCTGGAGTGAGGGACAGGGGACCAGCAATCAGCCCCAGCATTTT CAWSEGQGTSNQPQHF
- TRBJ2-3 TRBD2 TRBV6-5 TGTGCCAGCAGTTCGGCACTAGCGGGACGAATACATACGCAGTATTTT CASSSALAGRIHTQYF
- TRBJ1-1 - TRBV20-1 TGCAGTGCTAGGAGGGGTAACACTGAAGCTTTCTTT CSARRGNTEAFF
few TRBJ2-3 - TRBV7-9 TGTGCCAGCAGCTTAGCCCGTTCCGGAGATACGCAGTATTTT CASSLARSGDTQYF
- TRBJ2-5 - TRBV10-3 TGTGCCATCAGTGGGGGTGGAGATCAAGAGACCCAGTACTTC CAISGGGDQETQYF
few TRBJ1-2 - TRBV7-9 TGTGCCAGCAGCGGCTACACCTTC CASSGYTF
- TRBJ2-7 TRBD2 TRBV4-3 TGCGCCAGCAGCCGCGCCGGGCGGGAGGGCCGAGTCGAGCAGTACTTC CASSRAGREGRVEQYF
- TRBJ2-2 TRBD2 TRBV5-1 TGCGCCAGCAGCTTGGGACTAGCGGGTCTCGCGAACACCGGGGAGCTGTTTTTT CASSLGLAGLANTGELFF
- TRBJ1-2 - TRBV12-3/TRBV12-4 TGTGCCAGCACCACTGGGGTACAGGGCCCGCCCTATGGCTACACCTTC CASTTGVQGPPYGYTF
- TRBJ1-1 - TRBV6-6 TGTGCCAGCAGTTACTCGGGGATGAACACTGAAGCTTTCTTT CASSYSGMNTEAFF
few TRBJ1-2 TRBD1 TRBV19 TGTGCCAGTAGTGCCTTGGACAGGGGTCCCACCTATGGCTACACCTTC CASSALDRGPTYGYTF
few TRBJ2-5 - TRBV14 TGTGCCAGCAGCCACAAACAGGGCAAGCTAATGACCCAGTACTTC CASSHKQGKLMTQYF
few TRBJ2-7 TRBD1 TRBV7-8 TGTGCCAGCAGCTTACTCGGGACAGGGATGGGCGAGCAGTACTTC CASSLLGTGMGEQYF
- TRBJ1-1 TRBD1 TRBV20-1 TGCAGTGCCACAGGGGGGGCGAACACTGAAGCTTTCTTT CSATGGANTEAFF
- TRBJ2-7 TRBD2 TRBV7-9 TGTGCCAGCAGCTTACCATTAGCGGGTCCCACCTACGAGCAGTACTTC CASSLPLAGPTYEQYF
many TRBJ2-7 - TRBV5-6 TGTGCCAGCAGCGCGTACAACTACGAGCAGTACTTC CASSAYNYEQYF
- TRBJ1-6 - TRBV6-1 TGTGCCAGCAGTGTAACTGGGACGGACAATTCACCCCTCCACTTT CASSVTGTDNSPLHF
many TRBJ2-1 - TRBV7-9 TGTGCCAGCAGGATATACAATGAGCAGTTCTTC CASRIYNEQFF
- TRBJ1-2 - TRBV9 TGTGCCAGCAGCCAGAGTGACAGGAACTATGGCTACACCTTC CASSQSDRNYGYTF
few TRBJ1-2 TRBD1 TRBV5-1 TGCGCCAGCAGCTCAGATCCCGGGACAGCCTATGGCTACACCTTC CASSSDPGTAYGYTF
- TRBJ2-3 - TRBV6-5 TGTGCCAGCAGTTTAAGACTACCCACAGATACGCAGTATTTT CASSLRLPTDTQYF
few TRBJ2-7 TRBD2 TRBV14 TGTGCCAGCAGCCAAGCCCAACTAGCGGGAGGGCCCTCTTGGGAGCAGTACTTC CASSQAQLAGGPSWEQYF
- TRBJ1-6 - TRBV4-1 TGCGCCAGCAGGAACACTGCAAATAATTCACCCCTCCACTTT CASRNTANNSPLHF
- TRBJ2-3 - TRBV4-3 TGCGCCAGCAGCCAAGTAGCCGGAACAGATACGCAGTATTTT CASSQVAGTDTQYF
few TRBJ2-7 TRBD1 TRBV7-8 TGTGCCAGCAGCACAGGACAGGGAGTCTACGAGCAGTACTTC CASSTGQGVYEQYF
- TRBJ1-5 - TRBV4-1 TGCGCCAGCAGCCGCTCCGACAGTGGGGCAGCCCTTGATCAGCCCCAGCATTTT CASSRSDSGAALDQPQHF
- TRBJ1-4 - TRBV5-1 TGCGCCAGCAGAGGTAGGGCAGCAACTAATGAAAAACTGTTTTTT CASRGRAATNEKLFF
- TRBJ1-6 - TRBV6-5 TGTGCCAGCAGTTACCAGGGCGCGGCGAACTCCTATAATTCACCCCTCCACTTT CASSYQGAANSYNSPLHF
- TRBJ2-3 TRBD2 TRBV5-1 TGCGCCAGCAGCTTAGATCAAGGACTAGTAAGAGATACGCAGTATTTT CASSLDQGLVRDTQYF
- TRBJ1-6 - TRBV3-1 TGTGCCAGCAGCGTTACGGACAGCATTAATTCACCCCTCCACTTT CASSVTDSINSPLHF
- TRBJ2-5 TRBD2 TRBV7-9 TGTGCCAGCAGGCGGGCGGGAGGGCACGGAAAAGAGACCCAGTACTTC CASRRAGGHGKETQYF
- TRBJ1-1 - TRBV20-1 TGCAGTGCTAGAGATCCTACACCCGCTGAAGCTTTCTTT CSARDPTPAEAFF
few TRBJ1-2 TRBD1 TRBV5-1 TGCGCCAGCAGCTTATTGGACAGGGTTGCGGGCTACACCTTC CASSLLDRVAGYTF
- TRBJ1-2 TRBD1 TRBV7-3 TGTGCCAGCAGCCTCCTTCCCGGACAGGATGGCTACACCTTC CASSLLPGQDGYTF
- TRBJ2-7 - TRBV7-9 TGTGCCAGCAGCGGGACCAACGCGGCTATCGCCTACGAGCAGTACTTC CASSGTNAAIAYEQYF
- TRBJ1-1 - TRBV12-3/TRBV12-4 TGTGCCAGCAGCCGCCTCTTGAACACTGAAGCTTTCTTT CASSRLLNTEAFF
- TRBJ2-7 - TRBV30 TGTGCCTGGAGTAACAGGATCACCCTGCAGTACTTC CAWSNRITLQYF
- TRBJ1-1 - TRBV7-2 TGTGCCAGCAGCTTAGGAATCAGGGCTCTCGGGGGCACTGAAGCTTTCTTT CASSLGIRALGGTEAFF
few TRBJ1-1 - TRBV27 TGTGCCAGCAGTTCCCTAAGTGGGGCGATCACTGAAGCTTTCTTT CASSSLSGAITEAFF